This TCR beta chain was identified in a study of a mutant IDH1 vaccine in newly diagnosed glioma. The overall study: The study started vaccination 4-6 weeks after radiotherapy alone, or with temozolomide cycles. Treated patients were around 62% male, about 40% female, mean age roughly 39 years. Visit V12 was scheduled at week 35 and visit V13 at week 47.

In regard to this clone: The antigen remains undetermined.

Time point: week 47, end of study. Every single dose of the vaccine, 300 ug of mutant IDH1 20-mer peptide, came with topical imiquimod. Weeks 1, 3, 5, 7, 11, 15, 19 and 23 were when patients received their eight vaccinations. Sequencing used immunoSEQ multiplex PCR; TCRdb keeps in-frame clones, though not all of them. The table shows around 61,000 clones, with approximately 75% occurring only once. The starting material was PBMCs, obtained from a glioma patient whose treatment included an IDH1 peptide vaccine. This TCR was sampled from a man aged 50 to 59 with glioma.

The chain's CDR3 is CASSMNWGQGGNDEQFF. The CDR3 DNA sequence: TGTGCCAGTAGTATGAATTGGGGACAGGGCGGTAACGATGAGCAGTTCTTC. The chain joins TRBV19 to TRBJ2-1; TRBD1 matches at 9 bases. Trimming cost V 3 bases and J 8 bases; bases outside gene matches: 14. The germline V gene encodes CDR1 LNHDA and CDR2 SQIVND (reference sequence). This CDR3 has 17 amino acids. Full variable domain (outside the CDR3, taken from reference TRBV19 and TRBJ2-1): DGGITQSPKYLFRKEGQNVTLSCEQNLNHDAMYWYRQDPGQGLRLIYYSQIVNDFQKGDIAEGYSVSREKKESFPLTVTSAQKNPTAFYLCASSMNWGQGGNDEQFFGPGTRLTVL.